A selection of T cell receptor beta chains follows, all from one sample in a study of response to subunit inactivated influenza vaccine. MiXCR, run by TCRdb on the RT-PCR reads, gives a single entry per CDR3 protein. The sample has over 450,000 distinct CDR3 sequences; approximately 13% are singletons. The source material was PBMCs from blood, sampled more than 35 days after vaccination. These TCRs come from a man aged 50 to 60 who received an inactivated influenza vaccine. The CDR3 runs from the conserved cysteine through the conserved F or W. D genes are given only for firm matches. A clone size is listed for some rows: how often the clone was seen (once, few, many), or a class if it is expanded.

V gene	D gene	clone size	J gene	CDR3 DNA	CDR3 protein
TRBV10-3	.	.	TRBJ2-1	TGTGCCATCAATGGGTGGGGAGCGAAGGCGGGCAATGAGCAGTTCTTC	CAINGWGAKAGNEQFF
TRBV7-9	.	few	TRBJ2-5	TGTGCCAGCAGCTTTAAGGGGCAAGAGACCCAGTACTTC	CASSFKGQETQYF
TRBV20-1	.	.	TRBJ2-7	TGCAGTGCTAGACTTTCGGCAGGACCCTACGAGCAGTACTTC	CSARLSAGPYEQYF
TRBV15	.	many	TRBJ2-1	TGTGCCACCAGCAGAGGGGGGGACTCCTACAATGAGCAGTTCTTC	CATSRGGDSYNEQFF
TRBV7-3	.	.	TRBJ2-6	TGTGCCAGCAGCCGCCAACTGACAGATCCTGGGGCCAACGTCCTGACTTTC	CASSRQLTDPGANVLTF
TRBV12-3/TRBV12-4	.	many	TRBJ2-7	TGTGCCAGCAGTTTAGGGGCCGACTACGAGCAGTACTTC	CASSLGADYEQYF
TRBV6-1	.	.	TRBJ2-1	TGTGCCAGCAGAGGAGTAGCCTCCTACAATGAGCAGTTCTTC	CASRGVASYNEQFF
TRBV5-1	TRBD1	few	TRBJ2-7	TGCGCCAGCAGCTTGGTTCGGACAGGGATGAACGAGCAGTACTTC	CASSLVRTGMNEQYF
TRBV28	TRBD2	.	TRBJ2-7	TGTGCCAGCAATAATAGCGGGAAGACCTACGAGCAGTACTTC	CASNNSGKTYEQYF
TRBV12-3/TRBV12-4	.	few	TRBJ2-7	TGTGCCAGCAGTACGGTCAGGTACGAGCAGTACTTC	CASSTVRYEQYF
TRBV9	.	few	TRBJ2-3	TGTGCCAGCAGCGTAGCTCCTCTCGCAGATACGCAGTATTTT	CASSVAPLADTQYF
TRBV11-2	.	many	TRBJ2-1	TGTGCCAGCAGCTTCAGGGCGGGACCTACCAATGAGCAGTTCTTC	CASSFRAGPTNEQFF
TRBV6-1	.	.	TRBJ2-5	TGTGCCAGCAGCCGGACGGGGACCTTAGATGGAGAGACCCAGTACTTC	CASSRTGTLDGETQYF
TRBV7-9	TRBD2	many	TRBJ2-7	TGTGCCAGCAGCCCCTGGGCGGGAGGGCCGGGTCATGAGCAGTACTTC	CASSPWAGGPGHEQYF
TRBV12-3/TRBV12-4	.	many	TRBJ2-1	TGTGCCAGCAGCTTCGCGGCGGGGAATGAGCAGTTCTTC	CASSFAAGNEQFF
TRBV7-9	TRBD1	few	TRBJ2-2	TGTGCCAGCAGCGTTGGACAGGGGATAACCGGGGAGCTGTTTTTT	CASSVGQGITGELFF
TRBV5-1	TRBD1	few	TRBJ2-2	TGCGCCAGCAGCTTTAGAGCGGGACAGGGGAGGATTGGGGAGCTGTTTTTT	CASSFRAGQGRIGELFF
TRBV18	.	.	TRBJ2-3	TGTGCCAGCTTAGGTGGATTGTTTGATACGCAGTATTTT	CASLGGLFDTQYF
TRBV25-1	.	few	TRBJ2-7	TGTGCCAGCAGTGAACAACCAAACTACGAGCAGTACTTC	CASSEQPNYEQYF
TRBV18	.	.	TRBJ2-1	TGTGCCAGCTCACCACCGACACTTATCTCCTACAATGAGCAGTTCTTC	CASSPPTLISYNEQFF
TRBV6-1	TRBD2	few	TRBJ2-3	TGTGCCAGCAGTGAAGGGCTAGCGGGGCAGTATTTT	CASSEGLAGQYF
TRBV5-1	.	many	TRBJ2-1	TGCGCCAGCCGTAGCGTCAGAGCCTCCTACAATGAGCAGTTCTTC	CASRSVRASYNEQFF
TRBV6-5	.	few	TRBJ2-1	TGTGCCAGCACTTTACTTTACTCGGACCGGGATGAGCAGTTCTTC	CASTLLYSDRDEQFF
TRBV9	TRBD2	.	TRBJ2-2	TGTGCCAGCAGCCCCGGACTAGCGGGAGGGAACGGGGAGCTGTTTTTT	CASSPGLAGGNGELFF
TRBV10-3	.	many	TRBJ2-2	TGTGCCATCAGTGGACCGAACACCGGGGAGCTGTTTTTT	CAISGPNTGELFF
TRBV7-9	TRBD1	few	TRBJ1-1	TGTGCCAGCAGCCAGACGGGACAGGGGAACGCTTTCTTT	CASSQTGQGNAFF
TRBV5-5	TRBD1	few	TRBJ2-7	TGTGCCAGCAGCAAGAATCCGGGACAGGGTCCCTACGAGCAGTACTTC	CASSKNPGQGPYEQYF
TRBV3-1	TRBD1	few	TRBJ2-7	TGTGCCAGCAGCCACGGAACAGGGGGCCGGGAGCAGTACTTC	CASSHGTGGREQYF
TRBV6-5	.	.	TRBJ1-2	TGTGCCAGCAGTTCAGACTTACTCTACTATGGCTACACCTTC	CASSSDLLYYGYTF
TRBV28	.	.	TRBJ2-3	TGTGCCAGCAGTCCGGCGGAGGGTAGCACAGATACGCAGTATTTT	CASSPAEGSTDTQYF
TRBV12-3/TRBV12-4	.	many	TRBJ1-1	TGTGCCAGCAGTTTCCGGGGGGGGGCGCGGAACACTGAAGCTTTCTTT	CASSFRGGARNTEAFF
TRBV6-2/TRBV6-3	.	.	TRBJ1-1	TGTGCCAGCAGTTACTCGATATACAGGGTGAACACTGAAGCTTTCTTT	CASSYSIYRVNTEAFF
TRBV5-5	TRBD2	many	TRBJ2-5	TGTGCCAGCAGCCGCTCCGGGACTACTTACCAAGAGACCCAGTACTTC	CASSRSGTTYQETQYF
TRBV20-1	.	many	TRBJ1-1	TGCAGTGCTCGCCGGCCGGGGGCGGTCACTGAAGCTTTCTTT	CSARRPGAVTEAFF
TRBV3-1	.	.	TRBJ2-3	TGTGCCAGCAGCCAGGCCGGGGTGGACAGTACAGATACGCAGTATTTT	CASSQAGVDSTDTQYF
TRBV2	.	.	TRBJ2-1	TGTGCCATCTCGAAGGTGAATGAGCAGTTCTTC	CAISKVNEQFF
TRBV3-1	TRBD1	few	TRBJ2-4	TGTGCCAGCAGCCAGCGAACACGGACAGGGGGAAACATTCAGTACTTC	CASSQRTRTGGNIQYF
TRBV20-1	.	.	TRBJ1-2	TGCAGTGCTAGAAGCATTTCGAACTATGGCTACACCTTC	CSARSISNYGYTF
TRBV7-2	.	many	TRBJ2-2	TGTGCCAGCAGCTTAGTAGGGGTGACGAACACCGGGGAGCTGTTTTTT	CASSLVGVTNTGELFF
TRBV7-2	TRBD2	.	TRBJ2-5	TGTGCCAGCAGCCGAGGCGTAGCGGGAGGCCAAGAGACCCAGTACTTC	CASSRGVAGGQETQYF
TRBV12-3/TRBV12-4	.	many	TRBJ2-3	TGTGCCAGCAGCCTAAGTTGGGGTGGGATCACAGATACGCAGTATTTT	CASSLSWGGITDTQYF
TRBV12-3/TRBV12-4	TRBD1	.	TRBJ1-5	TGTGCCAGCAGCTCAGGGGGTCAGCCCCAGCATTTT	CASSSGGQPQHF
TRBV9	TRBD2	few	TRBJ2-1	TGTGCCAGCAGCCTCACTAGCGGGAGCGGCAATGAGCAGTTCTTC	CASSLTSGSGNEQFF
TRBV9	.	few	TRBJ2-1	TGTGCCAGCCAGAGGGGGGCTAGCGCCACCTACAATGAGCAGTTCTTC	CASQRGASATYNEQFF
TRBV7-2	.	few	TRBJ2-3	TGTGCCAGCAGCCGTTCGACTGTAGATACGCAGTATTTT	CASSRSTVDTQYF
TRBV10-3	.	.	TRBJ1-4	TGTGCCATCAGTGAGGATTCCCCCCCGGCTGAAAAACTGTTTTTT	CAISEDSPPAEKLFF
TRBV5-1	.	.	TRBJ1-4	TGCGCCAGCAGCTTGTCTGAACCGACATATGAAAAACTGTTTTTT	CASSLSEPTYEKLFF
TRBV6-2/TRBV6-3	TRBD1	many	TRBJ1-1	TGTGCCAGCAGTAGGAGGACAGGGTGGAGTAGCACTGAAGCTTTCTTT	CASSRRTGWSSTEAFF
TRBV6-1	TRBD1	few	TRBJ1-2	TGTGCCAGCAGATTGACAGGGGGAGGGGTCTATGGCTACACCTTC	CASRLTGGGVYGYTF
TRBV4-1	TRBD2	.	TRBJ2-7	TGCGCCAGCAGCCAACAAAACCTAGCGGCGTTCTACGAGCAGTACTTC	CASSQQNLAAFYEQYF
TRBV4-2	TRBD2	.	TRBJ2-3	TGTGCCAGCAGCCTGACCGGGACTAGCGGGACCGCCTTACCTAGCACAGATACGCAGTATTTT	CASSLTGTSGTALPSTDTQYF